Detailed here is one T cell receptor (beta chain). Its antigen is undetermined. Given a much more abundant clone one base away, this may be a read error. TCRdb reprocessed the 5' RACE reads via MiXCR and lists one record per CDR3 protein. This sample has fewer than 350,000 distinct CDR3 sequences, with more than 9% found just once. This sample stems from a study of CD8 T cells in ankylosing spondylitis. Study-level findings and limits: For ankylosing spondylitis blood, a TCR beta motif of fewer than 10 highly homologous variants appeared characteristic. Reported data indicate significant enrichment of disease-linked clones within matched ankylosing spondylitis synovial fluid. Certain motif variants had earlier appeared in reactive arthritis synovial fluid and blood.

Germline values: CDR1 SGHRS, CDR2 YFSETQ. Deletions cut 4 bases from V and 11 bases from J, with 18 bases between. The CDR3 length is 13 residues. The sequenced sample consisted of blood, either unsorted or a sorted T cell fraction (not recorded which). This clonotype originated in a female donor with ankylosing spondylitis or in good health (not recorded which). The chain recombines TRBV5-1 with TRBJ1-1; D not resolved. CDR3 loop: CASSVGSTNDAFF. CDR3 DNA sequence: TGCGCCAGCAGCGTGGGCAGCACCAATGATGCTTTCTTT.